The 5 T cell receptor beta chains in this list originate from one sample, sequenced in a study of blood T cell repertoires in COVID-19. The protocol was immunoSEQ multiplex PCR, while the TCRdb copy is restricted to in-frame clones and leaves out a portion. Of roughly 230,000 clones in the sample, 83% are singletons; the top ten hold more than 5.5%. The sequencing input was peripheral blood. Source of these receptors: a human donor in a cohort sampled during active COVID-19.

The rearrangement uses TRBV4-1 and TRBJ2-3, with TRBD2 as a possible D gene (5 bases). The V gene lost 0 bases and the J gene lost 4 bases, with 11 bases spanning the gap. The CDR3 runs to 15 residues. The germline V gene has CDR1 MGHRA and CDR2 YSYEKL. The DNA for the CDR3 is TGCGCCAGCAGCCAAGATGGGAGCGCTGCAGATACGCAGTATTTT. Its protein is CASSQDGSAADTQYF.

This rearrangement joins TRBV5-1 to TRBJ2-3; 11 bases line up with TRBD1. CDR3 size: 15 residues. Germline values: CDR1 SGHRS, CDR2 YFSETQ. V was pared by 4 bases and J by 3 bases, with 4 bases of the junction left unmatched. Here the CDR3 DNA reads TGCGCCAGCAGCCTCCGGGACAGGGGGACAGATACGCAGTATTTT. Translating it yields CASSLRDRGTDTQYF. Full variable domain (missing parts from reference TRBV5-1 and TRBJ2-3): KAGVTQTPRYLIKTRGQQVTLSCSPISGHRSVSWYQQTPGQGLQFLFEYFSETQRNKGNFPGRFSGRQFSNSRSEMNVSTLELGDSALYLCASSLRDRGTDTQYFGPGTRLTVL.

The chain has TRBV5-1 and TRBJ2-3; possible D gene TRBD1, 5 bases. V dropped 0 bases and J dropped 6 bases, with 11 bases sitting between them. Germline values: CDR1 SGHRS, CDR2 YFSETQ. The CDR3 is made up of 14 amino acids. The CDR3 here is CASSLGGNRDTQYF. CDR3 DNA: TGCGCCAGCAGCTTGGGTGGGAACAGGGATACGCAGTATTTT.

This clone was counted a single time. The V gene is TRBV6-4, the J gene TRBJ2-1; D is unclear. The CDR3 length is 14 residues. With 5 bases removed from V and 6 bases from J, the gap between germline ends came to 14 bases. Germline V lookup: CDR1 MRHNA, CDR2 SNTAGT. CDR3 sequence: CASSPPVLRNEQFF. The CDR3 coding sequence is TGTGCCAGCAGTCCCCCCGTACTACGCAATGAGCAGTTCTTC.

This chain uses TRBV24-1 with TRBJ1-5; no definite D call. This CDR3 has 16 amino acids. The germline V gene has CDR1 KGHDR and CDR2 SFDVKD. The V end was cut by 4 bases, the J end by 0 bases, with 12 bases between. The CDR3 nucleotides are TGTGCCACCAGTGACGCCTCACAGTATAGCAATCAGCCCCAGCATTTT. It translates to CATSDASQYSNQPQHF.